These T cell receptor beta chains were read from a single sample in a study of OX40 agonist ivuxolimab in advanced cancers. Sequencing was performed with immunoSEQ multiplex PCR; in TCRdb, only in-frame clones are kept and a portion is missing. The sample contains about 68,000 clones, more than 75% of which appear only once. This specimen was CD4+ or CD8+ T cells sorted from blood, taken in a trial of the OX40 agonist ivuxolimab. The receptors originated from an adult with an advanced solid tumor such as melanoma, head and neck, liver or kidney cancer. The CDR3 runs from the conserved cysteine through the conserved F or W. The order of the fields is clone size, V gene, J gene, D gene, CDR3 DNA, CDR3 protein. D genes are given only for firm matches. Clone size is not always given. Where it is, it says once, few, many or a class for expanded clones.

size: -; V: TRBV5-6; J: TRBJ2-7; D: TRBD1; DNA: TGTGCCAGCAGCTTCGGTCACCCCCGGGACAGGGTCGCCTACGAGCAGTACTTC; CDR3: CASSFGHPRDRVAYEQYF
size: -; V: TRBV5-1; J: TRBJ2-2; D: TRBD2; DNA: TGCGCCAGCAGCTTGCTTGCGGGGGTACGTGAAGGGGAGCTGTTTTTT; CDR3: CASSLLAGVREGELFF
size: -; V: TRBV15; J: TRBJ1-2; D: -; DNA: TGTGCCACCAGCAGAGATCCTGAAGGTAGTGGCTATGGCTACACCTTC; CDR3: CATSRDPEGSGYGYTF
size: -; V: TRBV6-5; J: TRBJ1-2; D: -; DNA: TGTGCCAGCAGTTACGTTAGTGGATCGGGCTACACCTTC; CDR3: CASSYVSGSGYTF
size: -; V: TRBV28; J: TRBJ1-1; D: -; DNA: TGTGCCAGCAGTAATACAGGGAGGGCTTTCTTT; CDR3: CASSNTGRAFF
size: -; V: TRBV6-5; J: TRBJ1-2; D: -; DNA: TGTGCCAGCATGGCTAACTATGGCTACACCTTC; CDR3: CASMANYGYTF
size: -; V: TRBV5-4; J: TRBJ1-4; D: -; DNA: TGTGCCAGCAGCTCTCCGGTCGCAGGGGCTAATGAAAAACTGTTTTTT; CDR3: CASSSPVAGANEKLFF
size: -; V: TRBV5-6; J: TRBJ1-2; D: -; DNA: TGTGCCAGCAGCCGCCGGCGGTACTATGGCTACACCTTC; CDR3: CASSRRRYYGYTF
size: once; V: TRBV14; J: TRBJ2-1; D: -; DNA: TGTGCCAGCAGCCAAGCTCGTAGCTACTCCTACAATGAGCAGTTCTTC; CDR3: CASSQARSYSYNEQFF
size: -; V: TRBV5-4; J: TRBJ2-3; D: -; DNA: TGTGCCAGCAGCTTGTTCCTAGCTTCAGCAGATACGCAGTATTTT; CDR3: CASSLFLASADTQYF
size: few; V: TRBV4-2; J: TRBJ2-2; D: TRBD2; DNA: TGTGCCAGCAGCCAAAGGGGTAGCGGGGGGGCCGTCACCGGGGAGCTGTTTTTT; CDR3: CASSQRGSGGAVTGELFF
size: few; V: TRBV5-1; J: TRBJ2-6; D: -; DNA: TGCGCCAGCAGGGACAATCGGGCCAACGTCCTGACTTTC; CDR3: CASRDNRANVLTF
size: -; V: TRBV7-6; J: TRBJ2-1; D: -; DNA: TGTGCCAGCAGCCCCCGGACGGGTCCCTACTCTTCCAATGAGCAGTTCTTC; CDR3: CASSPRTGPYSSNEQFF
size: -; V: TRBV4-2; J: TRBJ1-5; D: TRBD1; DNA: TGTGCCAGCAGCCGAACAGGGGTGGGCGGCAATCAGCCCCAGCATTTT; CDR3: CASSRTGVGGNQPQHF
size: -; V: TRBV6-6; J: TRBJ2-5; D: -; DNA: TGTGCCAGCAGTAAAGGGGACACCGGCCAGGAGACCCAGTACTTC; CDR3: CASSKGDTGQETQYF
size: -; V: TRBV19; J: TRBJ2-1; D: -; DNA: TGTGCCAGTACCAGACGTCCCCCAGTCACTAGGGCTACCTACAATGAGCAGTTCTTC; CDR3: CASTRRPPVTRATYNEQFF
size: -; V: TRBV7-2; J: TRBJ1-4; D: TRBD1; DNA: TGTGCCACCAGAACCTCCGGGACAGTGGGCGAAAAACTGTTTTTT; CDR3: CATRTSGTVGEKLFF
size: -; V: TRBV2; J: TRBJ1-5; D: -; DNA: TGTGCCAGCAGTGATTTGGCCGCGGTATCGCCCCAGCATTTT; CDR3: CASSDLAAVSPQHF
size: -; V: TRBV18; J: TRBJ1-2; D: -; DNA: TGTGCCAGCTCACTGGAGGGAGCTAACTATGGCTACACCTTC; CDR3: CASSLEGANYGYTF
size: -; V: TRBV11-2; J: TRBJ2-5; D: -; DNA: TGTGCCAGCAGCTCAACCCCCAGTAGAGAGACCCAGTACTTC; CDR3: CASSSTPSRETQYF
size: -; V: TRBV9; J: TRBJ2-1; D: -; DNA: TGTGCCAGCAGCGCCCCCTGGGGTGGTGAGCAGTTCTTC; CDR3: CASSAPWGGEQFF
size: -; V: TRBV2; J: TRBJ2-7; D: TRBD1; DNA: TGTGCCAGCTCTCGGGACAGGGTCTACGAGCAGTACTTC; CDR3: CASSRDRVYEQYF
size: -; V: TRBV11-2; J: TRBJ1-4; D: -; DNA: TGTGCCAGCAGCTTAGTTGTTGGAACGGCTAATGAAAAACTGTTTTTT; CDR3: CASSLVVGTANEKLFF
size: few; V: TRBV4-1; J: TRBJ2-5; D: TRBD1; DNA: TGCGCCAGCAGCCAAGTCACTCTACAGGGGCGGGAGACCCAGTACTTC; CDR3: CASSQVTLQGRETQYF
size: -; V: TRBV7-8; J: TRBJ2-7; D: TRBD1; DNA: TGTGCCAGCAGCTTCGGACAGGGCTTAGGCGAGCAGTACTTC; CDR3: CASSFGQGLGEQYF
size: few; V: TRBV19; J: TRBJ1-2; D: -; DNA: TGTGCCAGTAGTATGGTGGGTGGGAACTATGGCTACACCTTC; CDR3: CASSMVGGNYGYTF